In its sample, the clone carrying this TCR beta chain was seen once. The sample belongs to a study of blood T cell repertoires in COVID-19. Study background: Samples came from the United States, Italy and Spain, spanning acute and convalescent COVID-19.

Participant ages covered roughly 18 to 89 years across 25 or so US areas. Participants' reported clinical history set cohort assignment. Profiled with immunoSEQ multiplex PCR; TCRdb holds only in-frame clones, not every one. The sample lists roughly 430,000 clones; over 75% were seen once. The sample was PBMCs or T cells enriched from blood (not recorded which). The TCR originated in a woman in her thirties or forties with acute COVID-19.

Here the CDR3 reads CASSAQGFDYGYTF. In nucleotides, the CDR3 is TGTGCCAGCAGCGCTCAGGGTTTCGACTATGGCTACACCTTC. The V and J genes are TRBV9 and TRBJ1-2; maybe TRBD1 (5 bases). The CDR3 runs 14 residues. V shed 3 bases and J shed 3 bases, with 12 bases lying between them. CDR1 and CDR2 (germline): SGDLS, YYNGEE.